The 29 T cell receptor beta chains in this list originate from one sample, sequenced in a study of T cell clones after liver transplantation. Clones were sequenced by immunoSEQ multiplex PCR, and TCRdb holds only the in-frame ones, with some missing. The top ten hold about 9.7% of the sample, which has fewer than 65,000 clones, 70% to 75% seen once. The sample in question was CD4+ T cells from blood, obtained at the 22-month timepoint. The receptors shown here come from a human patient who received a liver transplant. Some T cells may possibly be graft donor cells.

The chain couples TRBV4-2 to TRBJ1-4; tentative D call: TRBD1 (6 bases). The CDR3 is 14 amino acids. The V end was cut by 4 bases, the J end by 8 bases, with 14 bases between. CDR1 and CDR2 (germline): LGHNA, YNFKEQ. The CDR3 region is CASSPSSDREKLFF. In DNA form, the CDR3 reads TGTGCCAGCAGCCCGTCCTCCGACAGGGAAAAACTGTTTTTT.

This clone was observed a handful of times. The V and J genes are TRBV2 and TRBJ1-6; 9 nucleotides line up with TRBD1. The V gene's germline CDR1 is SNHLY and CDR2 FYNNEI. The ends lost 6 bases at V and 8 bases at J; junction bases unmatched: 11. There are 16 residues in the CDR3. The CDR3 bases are TGTGCCAGCAGGCTTTTGAGGGGACAGGGTGATTCACCCCTCCACTTT. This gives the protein CASRLLRGQGDSPLHF.

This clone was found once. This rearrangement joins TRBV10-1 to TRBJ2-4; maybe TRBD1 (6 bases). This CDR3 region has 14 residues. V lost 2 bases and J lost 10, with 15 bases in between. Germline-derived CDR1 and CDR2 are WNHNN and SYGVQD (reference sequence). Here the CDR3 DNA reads TGCGCCAGCAGTGAGGGTACAGGGAGCCCGATTCAGTACTTC. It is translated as CASSEGTGSPIQYF.

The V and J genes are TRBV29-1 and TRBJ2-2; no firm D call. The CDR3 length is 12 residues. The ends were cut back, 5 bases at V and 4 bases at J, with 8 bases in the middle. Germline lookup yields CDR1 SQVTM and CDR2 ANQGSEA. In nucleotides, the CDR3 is TGCAGCGTTAGCGACGGCACCGGGGAGCTGTTTTTT. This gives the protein CSVSDGTGELFF.

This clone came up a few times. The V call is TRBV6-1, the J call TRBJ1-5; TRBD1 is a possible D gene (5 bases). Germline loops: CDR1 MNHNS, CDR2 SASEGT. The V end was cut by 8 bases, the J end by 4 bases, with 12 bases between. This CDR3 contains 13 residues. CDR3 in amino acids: CASAGWGNQPQHF. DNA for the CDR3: TGTGCCAGCGCGGGCTGGGGGAATCAGCCCCAGCATTTT.

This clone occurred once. The CDR3 nucleotides read TGTGCCAGCAGCTTCGGCGGAGGGAAGACCGGGGAGCTGTTTTTT. Protein sequence: CASSFGGGKTGELFF. The genes are TRBV11-2 and TRBJ2-2; D might be TRBD2 (6 bases). The CDR3 totals 15 residues. The V end was cut by 3 bases, the J end by 5 bases, with 13 bases between. Germline V gene sequence: CDR1 SGHAT, CDR2 FQNNGV.

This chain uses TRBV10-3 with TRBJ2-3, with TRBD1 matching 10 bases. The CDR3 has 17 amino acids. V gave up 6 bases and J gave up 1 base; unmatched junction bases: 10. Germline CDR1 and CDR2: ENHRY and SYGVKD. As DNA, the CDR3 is TGTGCCATCAGAACCGGGACAGGGGATGGAGGCACAGATACGCAGTATTTT. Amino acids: CAIRTGTGDGGTDTQYF.

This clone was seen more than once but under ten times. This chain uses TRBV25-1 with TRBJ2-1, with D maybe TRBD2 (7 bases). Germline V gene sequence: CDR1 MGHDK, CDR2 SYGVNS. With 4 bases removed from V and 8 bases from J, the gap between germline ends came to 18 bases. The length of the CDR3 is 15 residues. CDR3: CASSVWGGPWDEQFF. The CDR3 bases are TGTGCCAGCAGTGTTTGGGGGGGCCCTTGGGATGAGCAGTTCTTC.

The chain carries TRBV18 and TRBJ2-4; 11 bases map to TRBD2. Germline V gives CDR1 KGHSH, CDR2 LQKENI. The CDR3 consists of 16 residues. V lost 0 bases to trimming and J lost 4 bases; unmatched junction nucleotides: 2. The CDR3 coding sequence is TGTGCCAGCTCACCACCCGGGACTAGCGGAAAAAACATTCAGTACTTC. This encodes CASSPPGTSGKNIQYF.

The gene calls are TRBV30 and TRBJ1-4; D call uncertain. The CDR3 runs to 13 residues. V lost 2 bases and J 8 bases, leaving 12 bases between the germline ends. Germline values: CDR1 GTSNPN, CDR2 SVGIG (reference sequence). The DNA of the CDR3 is TGTGCCTGGAGTTCACAACCAACCGAAAAACTGTTTTTT. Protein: CAWSSQPTEKLFF.

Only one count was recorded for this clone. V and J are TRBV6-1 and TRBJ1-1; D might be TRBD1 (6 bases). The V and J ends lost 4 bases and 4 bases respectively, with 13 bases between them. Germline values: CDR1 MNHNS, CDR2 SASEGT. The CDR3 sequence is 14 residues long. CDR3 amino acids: CASSVAAGVTEAFF. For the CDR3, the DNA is TGTGCCAGCAGTGTGGCCGCAGGGGTCACTGAAGCTTTCTTT.

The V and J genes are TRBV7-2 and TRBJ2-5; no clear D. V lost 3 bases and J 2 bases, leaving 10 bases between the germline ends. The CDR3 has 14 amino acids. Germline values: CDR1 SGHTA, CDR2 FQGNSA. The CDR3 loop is CASSFSRSQETQYF. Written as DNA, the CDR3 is TGTGCCAGCAGCTTCTCGCGGAGTCAAGAGACCCAGTACTTC. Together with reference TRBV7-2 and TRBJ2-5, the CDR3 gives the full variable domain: GAGVSQSPSNKVTEKGKDVELRCDPISGHTALYWYRQSLGQGLEFLIYFQGNSAPDKSGLPSDRFSAERTGGSVSTLTIQRTQQEDSAVYLCASSFSRSQETQYFGPGTRLLVL.

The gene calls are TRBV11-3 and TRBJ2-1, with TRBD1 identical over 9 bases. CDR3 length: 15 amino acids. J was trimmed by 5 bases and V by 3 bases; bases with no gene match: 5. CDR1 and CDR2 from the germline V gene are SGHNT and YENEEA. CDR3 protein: CASSLGQGGNNEQFF. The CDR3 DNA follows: TGTGCCAGCAGCTTGGGACAGGGAGGCAACAATGAGCAGTTCTTC.

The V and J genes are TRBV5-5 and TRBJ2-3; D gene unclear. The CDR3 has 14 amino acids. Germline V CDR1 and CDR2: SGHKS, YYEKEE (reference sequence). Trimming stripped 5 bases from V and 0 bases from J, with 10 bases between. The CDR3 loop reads CASRVQISTDTQYF. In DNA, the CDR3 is TGTGCCAGCAGAGTACAAATTAGCACAGATACGCAGTATTTT.

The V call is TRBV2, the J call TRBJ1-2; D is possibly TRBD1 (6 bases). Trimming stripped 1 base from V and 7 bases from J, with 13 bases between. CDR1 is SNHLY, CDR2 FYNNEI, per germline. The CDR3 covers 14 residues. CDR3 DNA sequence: TGTGCCAGCAGTGAAGACAGGGATGTGAGTGGCTACACCTTC. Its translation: CASSEDRDVSGYTF.

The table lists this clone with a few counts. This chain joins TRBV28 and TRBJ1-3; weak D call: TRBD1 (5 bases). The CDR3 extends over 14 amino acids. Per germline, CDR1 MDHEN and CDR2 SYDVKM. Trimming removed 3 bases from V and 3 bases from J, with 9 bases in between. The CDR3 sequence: CASSFGDYGNTIYF. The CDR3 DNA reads TGTGCCAGCAGTTTCGGGGACTATGGAAACACCATATATTTT.

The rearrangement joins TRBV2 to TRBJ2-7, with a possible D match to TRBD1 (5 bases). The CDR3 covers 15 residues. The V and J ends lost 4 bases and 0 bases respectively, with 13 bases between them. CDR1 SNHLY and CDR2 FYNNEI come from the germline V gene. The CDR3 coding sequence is TGTGCCAGCAGTGGACAGTCCCTAAACTCCTACGAGCAGTACTTC. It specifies CASSGQSLNSYEQYF. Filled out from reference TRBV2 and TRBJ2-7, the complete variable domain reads EPEVTQTPSHQVTQMGQEVILRCVPISNHLYFYWYRQILGQKVEFLVSFYNNEISEKSEIFDDQFSVERPDGSNFTLKIRSTKLEDSAMYFCASSGQSLNSYEQYFGPGTRLTVT.

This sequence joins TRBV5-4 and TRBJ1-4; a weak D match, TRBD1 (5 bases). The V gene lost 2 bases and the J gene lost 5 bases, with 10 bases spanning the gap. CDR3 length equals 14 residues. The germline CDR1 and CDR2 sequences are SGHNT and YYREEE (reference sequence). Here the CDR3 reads CASSLRGGNEKLFF. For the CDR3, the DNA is TGTGCCAGCAGCTTACGGGGCGGGAATGAAAAACTGTTTTTT.

The CDR3 loop reads CASSPGQREQYF. The CDR3 DNA reads TGTGCCAGCTCGCCGGGCCAGAGGGAGCAGTACTTC. The gene calls are TRBV18 and TRBJ2-7, with no clear D. Trimming took 6 bases from V and 7 from J, leaving 13 bases between them. CDR1 is KGHSH and CDR2 is LQKENI in the germline V gene. The CDR3 runs to 12 residues. Using reference TRBV18 and TRBJ2-7 for the parts outside the CDR3, the full variable domain is NAGVMQNPRHLVRRRGQEARLRCSPMKGHSHVYWYRQLPEEGLKFMVYLQKENIIDESGMPKERFSAEFPKEGPSILRIQQVVRGDSAAYFCASSPGQREQYFGPGTRLTVT.

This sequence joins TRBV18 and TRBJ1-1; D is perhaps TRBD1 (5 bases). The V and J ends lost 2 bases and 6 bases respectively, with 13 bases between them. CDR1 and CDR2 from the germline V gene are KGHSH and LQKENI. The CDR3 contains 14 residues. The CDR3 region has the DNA TGTGCCAGCTCACCAAGGGAAGGGGCCCCTGAAGCTTTCTTT. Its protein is CASSPREGAPEAFF.

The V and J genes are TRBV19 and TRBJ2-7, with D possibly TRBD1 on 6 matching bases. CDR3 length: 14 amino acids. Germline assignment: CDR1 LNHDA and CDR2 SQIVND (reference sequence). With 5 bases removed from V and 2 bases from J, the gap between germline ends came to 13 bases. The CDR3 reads CASSGQLTAYEQYF. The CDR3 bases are TGTGCCAGTAGTGGACAGTTAACAGCCTACGAGCAGTACTTC.

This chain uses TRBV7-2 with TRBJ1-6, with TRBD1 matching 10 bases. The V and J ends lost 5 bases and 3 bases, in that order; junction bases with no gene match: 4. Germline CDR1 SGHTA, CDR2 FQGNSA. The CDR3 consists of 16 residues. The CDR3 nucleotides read TGTGCCAGCAGCCAGAGGACAGGGGGCTATAATTCACCCCTCCACTTT. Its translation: CASSQRTGGYNSPLHF.

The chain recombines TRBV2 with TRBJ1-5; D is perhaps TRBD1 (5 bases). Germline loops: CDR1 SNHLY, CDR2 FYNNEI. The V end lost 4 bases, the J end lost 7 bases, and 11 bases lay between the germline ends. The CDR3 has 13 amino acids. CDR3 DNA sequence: TGTGCCAGCAGTGTAATCGGGGACCAGCCCCAGCATTTT. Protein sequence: CASSVIGDQPQHF.

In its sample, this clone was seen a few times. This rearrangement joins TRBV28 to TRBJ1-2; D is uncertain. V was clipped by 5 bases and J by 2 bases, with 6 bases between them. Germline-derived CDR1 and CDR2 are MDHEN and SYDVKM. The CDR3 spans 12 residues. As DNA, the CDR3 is TGTGCCAGCAGTGTGACAAACTATGGCTACACCTTC. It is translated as CASSVTNYGYTF.

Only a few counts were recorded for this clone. The CDR3 protein is CASSPLANQPQHF. CDR3 bases: TGTGCCAGCAGCCCCCTGGCCAATCAGCCCCAGCATTTT. V usage is TRBV7-8 and J usage is TRBJ1-5; no definite D call. CDR3 length: 13 amino acids. V was clipped by 5 bases and J by 3 bases, with 8 bases between them. CDR1 is SGHVS, CDR2 FQNEAQ, per germline.

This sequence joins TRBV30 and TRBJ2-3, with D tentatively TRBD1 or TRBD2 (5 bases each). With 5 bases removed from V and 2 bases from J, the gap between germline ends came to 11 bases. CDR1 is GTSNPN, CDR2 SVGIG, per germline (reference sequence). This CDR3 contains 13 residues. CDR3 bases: TGTGCCTGGGGGGCGGGCTCCACAGATACGCAGTATTTT. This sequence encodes CAWGAGSTDTQYF.

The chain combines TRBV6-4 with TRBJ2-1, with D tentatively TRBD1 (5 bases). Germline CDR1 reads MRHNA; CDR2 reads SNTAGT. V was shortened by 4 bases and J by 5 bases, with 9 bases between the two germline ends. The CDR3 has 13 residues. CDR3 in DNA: TGTGCCAGCAGTGGCGACAGTCACAATGAGCAGTTCTTC. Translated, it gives CASSGDSHNEQFF.

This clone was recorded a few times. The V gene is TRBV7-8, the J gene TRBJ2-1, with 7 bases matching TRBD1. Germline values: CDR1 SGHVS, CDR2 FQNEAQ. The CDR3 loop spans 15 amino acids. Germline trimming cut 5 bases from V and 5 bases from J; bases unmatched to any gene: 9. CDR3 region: CASSQPRQGHNEQFF. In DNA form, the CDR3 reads TGTGCCAGCAGCCAACCTAGACAGGGCCACAATGAGCAGTTCTTC.

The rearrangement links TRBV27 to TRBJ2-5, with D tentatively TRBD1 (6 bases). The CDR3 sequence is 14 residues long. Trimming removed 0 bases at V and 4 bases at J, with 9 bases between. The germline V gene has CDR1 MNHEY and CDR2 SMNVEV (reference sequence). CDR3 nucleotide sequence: TGTGCCAGCAGTTTATCGGGGGCGGGAGAGACCCAGTACTTC. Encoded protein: CASSLSGAGETQYF.